This T cell receptor (beta chain) appears in the sequencing data of a study of CD8+CD57+ T cells in acquired aplastic anemia (dated 2018 in TCRdb). Describing the broader study: DNA extracted from sorted CD4+ and CD8+ cells had a mean of approximately 3.3 ug, with a range of about 0.2 to 30 ug. CD8+CD57+ expansion was defined as a frequency above the mean frequency observed in healthy subjects.

Genomic DNA was used as template for profiling of TCR beta VDJ combinations and CDR3 sequences. An Illumina HiSeq 2000 was used for TCR repertoire sequencing. Under the source paper's analysis protocol: TRBV/TRBJ rearrangement plots, CDR3 size and DJ length profiles, and Simpson's diversity index were used to assess repertoires. The immunodominant clone was defined as the most abundant DNA sequence in deep sequencing data. CDR3 amino acid sequences were checked for sharing across subjects and were also compared against the VDJdb database and published repertoires. TCRdb reworked the public reads: Q25 trimming with fastp, MiXCR clone assembly, productive beta chains retained. All rows with the same CDR3 protein become a single entry with the most common DNA and genes. The V and J calls shown here were made by TCRdb, not taken from the authors' results. Within this sample are over 150,000 distinct CDR3 sequences, with 50% to 65% of them counted one time only. The top ten constitute roughly 43% of the sample.

Concerning this clonotype: This receptor's antigen is unknown. Base-call qualities are not available, and no considerably larger clone is one nucleotide away.

Broad study findings and their caveats: Patients and healthy controls showed no significant difference in CD8+ Simpson's diversity (P=0.060). Around 30 CD8+ CDR3 sequences were found to be shared between patients and controls, but these sequences appeared to be highly expressed in patients and within the immunodominant clones of the patients.

The CDR3 runs 13 amino acids, cysteine and phenylalanine included. The kept DNA is CDR3 alone, 39 bases in frame from the first base. V loses 5 bases of germline sequence and J loses 7 bases, and the interval between the two ends is 12 bases. In the germline V gene, CDR1 corresponds to SGHTA and CDR2 to FQGTGA. Flow cytometry had shown CD8+CD57+ cell expansion in the patients selected for sequencing. Severe acquired aplastic anemia was diagnosed in all patients according to International Study of Aplastic Anemia and Agranulocytosis and Camitta criteria. Patients had received no therapy at the time of blood sampling. In this study, sorted CD4+ and CD8+ T cells from the blood of healthy subjects and of severe aplastic anemia patients had their TCR repertoires deep-sequenced. Patients were enrolled under clinicaltrials.gov protocols 00001620, 01623167, 00001397, 00071045, 00081523 and 00961064 in the USA. Ficoll-Paque density gradient centrifugation was used to isolate peripheral blood mononuclear cells. Before DNA was extracted, CD4+ and CD8+ T cells were sorted using either FACS or magnetic beads.

The source is a human donor with aplastic anemia. In this chain, TRBV7-3 is recombined with TRBJ2-1, with no D gene named confidently. The source material was sorted CD4+, CD8+, or CD8+CD57+ T cells (not recorded which) from PBMCs. The DNA sequence reads TGTGCCAGCAGCCCCGAGGCGAGGAATGAGCAGTTCTTC. The translation is CASSPEARNEQFF.